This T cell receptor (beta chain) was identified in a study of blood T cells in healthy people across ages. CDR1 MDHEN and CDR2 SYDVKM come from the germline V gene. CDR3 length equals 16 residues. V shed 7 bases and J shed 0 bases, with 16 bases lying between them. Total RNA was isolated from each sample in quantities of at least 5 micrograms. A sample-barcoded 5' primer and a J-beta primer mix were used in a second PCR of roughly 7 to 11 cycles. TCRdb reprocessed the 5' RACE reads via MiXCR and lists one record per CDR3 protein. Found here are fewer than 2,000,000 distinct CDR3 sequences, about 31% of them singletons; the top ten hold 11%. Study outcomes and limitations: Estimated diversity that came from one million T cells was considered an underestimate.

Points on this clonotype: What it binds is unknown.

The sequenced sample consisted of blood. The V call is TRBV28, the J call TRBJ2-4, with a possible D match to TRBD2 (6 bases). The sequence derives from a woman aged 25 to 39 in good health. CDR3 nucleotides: TGTGCCAGCACGTCGGGGGAACCGGGAGCCAAAAACATTCAGTACTTC. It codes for CASTSGEPGAKNIQYF.